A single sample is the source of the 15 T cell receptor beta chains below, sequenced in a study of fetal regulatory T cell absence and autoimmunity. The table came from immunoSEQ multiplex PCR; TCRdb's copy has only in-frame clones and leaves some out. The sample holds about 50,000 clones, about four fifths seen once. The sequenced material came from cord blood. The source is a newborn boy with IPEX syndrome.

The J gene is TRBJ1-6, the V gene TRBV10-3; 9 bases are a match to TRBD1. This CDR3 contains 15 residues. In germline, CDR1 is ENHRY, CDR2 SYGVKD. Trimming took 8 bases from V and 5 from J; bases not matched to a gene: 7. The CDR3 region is CAIAAGQGNNSPLHF. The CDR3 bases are TGTGCCATCGCGGCGGGACAGGGTAATAATTCACCCCTCCACTTT.

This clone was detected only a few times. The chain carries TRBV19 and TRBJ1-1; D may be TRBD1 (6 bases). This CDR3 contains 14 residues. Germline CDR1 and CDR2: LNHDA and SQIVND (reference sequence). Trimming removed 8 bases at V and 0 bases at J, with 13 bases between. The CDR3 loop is CASGGGYLNTEAFF. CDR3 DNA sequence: TGTGCCAGTGGGGGCGGATATTTGAACACTGAAGCTTTCTTT.

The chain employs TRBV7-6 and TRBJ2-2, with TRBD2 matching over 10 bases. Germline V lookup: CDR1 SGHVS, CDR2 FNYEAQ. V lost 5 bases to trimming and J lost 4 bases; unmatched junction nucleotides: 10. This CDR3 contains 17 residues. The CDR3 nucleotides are TGTGCCAGCAGCCCCTGGAGCGGGAGGGCGTCCACCGGGGAGCTGTTTTTT. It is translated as CASSPWSGRASTGELFF.

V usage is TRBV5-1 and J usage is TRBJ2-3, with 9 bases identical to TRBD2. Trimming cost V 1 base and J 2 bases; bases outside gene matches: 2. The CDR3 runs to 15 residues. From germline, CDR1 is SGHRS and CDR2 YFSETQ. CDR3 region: CASSLRGLATDTQYF. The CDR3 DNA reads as TGCGCCAGCAGCTTGAGGGGACTAGCCACAGATACGCAGTATTTT.

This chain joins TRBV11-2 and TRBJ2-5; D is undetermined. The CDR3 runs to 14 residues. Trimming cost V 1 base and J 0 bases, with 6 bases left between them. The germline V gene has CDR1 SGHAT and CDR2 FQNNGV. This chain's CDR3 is CASSLGAYQETQYF. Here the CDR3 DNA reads TGTGCCAGCAGCTTAGGGGCCTACCAAGAGACCCAGTACTTC.

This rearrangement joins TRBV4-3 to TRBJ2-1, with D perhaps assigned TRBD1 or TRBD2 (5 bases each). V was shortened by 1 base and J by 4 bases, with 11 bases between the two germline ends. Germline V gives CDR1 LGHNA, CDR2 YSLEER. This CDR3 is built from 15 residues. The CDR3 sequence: CASSQGGGHYNEQFF. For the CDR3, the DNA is TGCGCCAGCAGCCAAGGGGGCGGGCATTACAATGAGCAGTTCTTC.

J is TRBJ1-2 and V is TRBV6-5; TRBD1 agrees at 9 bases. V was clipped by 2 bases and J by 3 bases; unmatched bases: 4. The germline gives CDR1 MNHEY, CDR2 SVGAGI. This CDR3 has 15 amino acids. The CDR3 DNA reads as TGTGCCAGCAGTTACCCTGGGACAGGGCACTATGGCTACACCTTC. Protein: CASSYPGTGHYGYTF.

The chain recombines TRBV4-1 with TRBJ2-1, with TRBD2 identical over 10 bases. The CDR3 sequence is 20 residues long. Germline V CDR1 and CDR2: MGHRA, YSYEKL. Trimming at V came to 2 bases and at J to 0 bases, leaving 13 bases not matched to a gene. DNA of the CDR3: TGCGCCAGCAGCCAAAAAACCCTTAGAGCTAGCGGGAGCTCCTACAATGAGCAGTTCTTC. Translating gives CASSQKTLRASGSSYNEQFF.

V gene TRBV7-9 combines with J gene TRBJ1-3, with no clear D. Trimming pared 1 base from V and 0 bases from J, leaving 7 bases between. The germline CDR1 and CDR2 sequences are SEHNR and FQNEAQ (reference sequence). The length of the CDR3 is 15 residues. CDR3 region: CASSLGYPSGNTIYF. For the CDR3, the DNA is TGTGCCAGCAGCTTAGGCTATCCCTCTGGAAACACCATATATTTT.

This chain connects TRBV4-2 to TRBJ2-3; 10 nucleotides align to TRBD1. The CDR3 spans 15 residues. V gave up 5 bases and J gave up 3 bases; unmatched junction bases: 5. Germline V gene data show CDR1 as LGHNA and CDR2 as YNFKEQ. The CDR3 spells CASSGADRGTDTQYF. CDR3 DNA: TGTGCCAGCAGCGGGGCGGACAGGGGGACAGATACGCAGTATTTT.

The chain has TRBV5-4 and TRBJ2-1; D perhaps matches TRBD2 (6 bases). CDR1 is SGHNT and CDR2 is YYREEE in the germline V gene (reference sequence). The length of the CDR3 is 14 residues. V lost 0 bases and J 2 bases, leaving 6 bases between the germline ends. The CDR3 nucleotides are TGTGCCAGCAGCTTGGGCGGGGCCTACAATGAGCAGTTCTTC. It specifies CASSLGGAYNEQFF.

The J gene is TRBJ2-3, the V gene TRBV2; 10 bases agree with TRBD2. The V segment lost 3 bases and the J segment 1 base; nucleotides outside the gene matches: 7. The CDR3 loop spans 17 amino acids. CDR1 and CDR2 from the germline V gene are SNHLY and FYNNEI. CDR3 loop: CASSELSGGRRTDTQYF. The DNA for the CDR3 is TGTGCCAGCAGTGAGCTTAGCGGGGGGCGTCGCACAGATACGCAGTATTTT.

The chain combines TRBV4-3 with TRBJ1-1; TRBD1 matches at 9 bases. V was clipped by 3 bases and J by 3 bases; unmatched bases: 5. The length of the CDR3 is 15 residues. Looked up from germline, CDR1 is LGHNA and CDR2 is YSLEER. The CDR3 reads CASSHHRGRHTEAFF. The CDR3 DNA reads TGCGCCAGCAGCCACCACAGGGGGCGGCACACTGAAGCTTTCTTT.

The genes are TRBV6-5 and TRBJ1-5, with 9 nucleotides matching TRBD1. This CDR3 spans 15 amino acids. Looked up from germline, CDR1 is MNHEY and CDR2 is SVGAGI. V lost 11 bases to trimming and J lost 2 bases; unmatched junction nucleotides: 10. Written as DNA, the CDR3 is TGTGCCTGCCGAACTGGGGACAGGGGCAATCAGCCCCAGCATTTT. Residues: CACRTGDRGNQPQHF.

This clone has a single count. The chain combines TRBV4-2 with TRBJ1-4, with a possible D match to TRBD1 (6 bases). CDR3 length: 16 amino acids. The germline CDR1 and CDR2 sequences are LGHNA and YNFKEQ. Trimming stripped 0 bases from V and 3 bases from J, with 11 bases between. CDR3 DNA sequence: TGTGCCAGCAGCCAAGACGGGGACATTTCTAATGAAAAACTGTTTTTT. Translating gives CASSQDGDISNEKLFF.